These 25 T cell receptor beta chains were all obtained from the same sample, sequenced in a study of T cells in Graves' hyperthyroidism and ophthalmopathy. The CDR3 regions of TCR beta were amplified from RNA transcripts. HTBI primers were employed in a first-round RT-PCR of the TCR CDR3. Using its own MiXCR run on the multiplex PCR reads, TCRdb lists one record per CDR3 protein. Here the sample spans approximately 640,000 distinct CDR3 sequences, 15% to 20% being singletons. Material: blood. Receptors were obtained from a man aged 50 or older with Graves' hyperthyroidism.

The genes are TRBV12-5 and TRBJ2-1, with 12 positions matching TRBD1. Germline CDR1 is LGHNT and CDR2 is FRNRAP. This CDR3 comprises 16 residues. V trimming: 5 bases; J trimming: 7 bases; junction bases outside the gene matches: 9. The CDR3 DNA reads as TGTGCTAGTGGTCTGGGACAGGGGGCAGGTGCAAATGAGCAGTTCTTC. Its protein is CASGLGQGAGANEQFF.

The chain has TRBV10-2 and TRBJ2-2; no clear D gene. V was clipped by 2 bases and J by 2 bases, with 9 bases between them. The CDR3 has 15 amino acids. Germline CDR1 is WSHSY and CDR2 is SAAADI. In DNA form, the CDR3 reads TGCGCCAGCAGTGAGCTGGAAACAAACACCGGGGAGCTGTTTTTT. Translation gives CASSELETNTGELFF.

This clonotype has just one count. With a much larger clone just one base away, this may be a read error. This is likely a read error, given that the CDR3 carries no conserved phenylalanine or tryptophan at its end. The rearrangement joins TRBV30 to TRBJ1-4; no clear D. V lost 2 bases and J lost 4, with 14 bases in between. Germline CDR1 is GTSNPN and CDR2 is SVGIG (reference sequence). The CDR3 spans 15 residues. CDR3 sequence (DNA): TGTGCCTGGAGTACCATTGGGGTGAATAATGAAAAACTGTTTTCT. It specifies CAWSTIGVNNEKLFS.

CDR3 coding DNA: TGTGCCAGCAGCCCCGGGAGTAAAGAGACCCAGTACTTC. Protein product: CASSPGSKETQYF. The chain employs TRBV7-9 and TRBJ2-5; D is perhaps TRBD2 (6 bases). Trimming shortened V by 5 bases and J by 3 bases, and 10 bases separated the two germline ends. Germline-derived CDR1 and CDR2 are SEHNR and FQNEAQ (reference sequence). The CDR3 loop spans 13 amino acids.

CDR3 DNA sequence: TGTGCCAGCAGCGTAGAAGGGACTCGGAACGGCTACACCTTC. Its protein product is CASSVEGTRNGYTF. This chain joins TRBV9 and TRBJ1-2; a possible D gene is TRBD1 (5 bases). The V end lost 0 bases, the J end lost 8 bases, and 14 bases lay between the germline ends. This CDR3 spans 14 amino acids. Per the germline V gene, CDR1 is SGDLS and CDR2 is YYNGEE.

The rearrangement uses TRBV30 and TRBJ2-2; D unresolved. CDR1 and CDR2 from the germline V gene are GTSNPN and SVGIG (reference sequence). V was trimmed by 5 bases and J by 1 base, leaving 8 bases between them. The CDR3 length is 13 residues. The DNA of the CDR3 is TGTGCCTGGGAGACGGAGAACACCGGGGAGCTGTTTTTT. Protein: CAWETENTGELFF.

In its sample, this clonotype was seen many times. V gene TRBV20-1 combines with J gene TRBJ2-7, with D maybe TRBD1 (5 bases). Per the germline V gene, CDR1 is DFQATT and CDR2 is SNEGSKA (reference sequence). The length of the CDR3 is 13 residues. The V end lost 3 bases, the J end lost 4 bases, and 13 bases lay between the germline ends. DNA for the CDR3: TGCAGTGCTAGGAGCGACAGAGAGTACGAGCAGTACTTC. Protein sequence: CSARSDREYEQYF.

DNA for the CDR3: TGCGCCAGCAGCCAAGGTCGAGGCAGTGCAAATAGCAATCAGCCCCAGCATTTT. Translation: CASSQGRGSANSNQPQHF. The J gene is TRBJ1-5, the V gene TRBV5-1; no definite D call. Germline loops: CDR1 SGHRS, CDR2 YFSETQ. The CDR3 covers 18 residues. V was clipped by 4 bases and J by 0 bases, with 20 bases between them.

This clonotype was recorded many times. The chain uses TRBV9 and TRBJ2-7, with 11 bases matching TRBD2. V trimming: 5 bases; J trimming: 4 bases; junction bases outside the gene matches: 8. Germline V gives CDR1 SGDLS, CDR2 YYNGEE. CDR3 length: 15 residues. Written as DNA, the CDR3 is TGTGCCAGCAGTGGAACCGGGACTAGCGGATACGAGCAGTACTTC. This codes for CASSGTGTSGYEQYF.

This chain links TRBV28 with TRBJ1-3; D is unclear. The CDR3 loop spans 12 amino acids. CDR1 and CDR2 from the germline V gene are MDHEN and SYDVKM. Trimming took 1 base from V and 16 from J, leaving 14 bases between them. CDR3 bases: TGTGCCAGCAGTTTATATCACACTGGGCTTTATTTT. Translating gives CASSLYHTGLYF. Drawing the rest from reference TRBV28 and TRBJ1-3, the complete variable domain is DVKVTQSSRYLVKRTGEKVFLECVQDMDHENMFWYRQDPGLGLRLIYFSYDVKMKEKGDIPEGYSVSREKKERFSLILESASTNQTSMYLCASSLYHTGLYFGEGSWLTVV.

This clonotype was seen at least ten times. The genes are TRBV18 and TRBJ2-4; D is tentatively TRBD1 or TRBD2 (6 bases each). CDR1 and CDR2 from the germline V gene are KGHSH and LQKENI. The V end was cut by 2 bases, the J end by 3 bases, with 17 bases between. The CDR3 runs to 17 residues. CDR3 sequence (DNA): TGTGCCAGCTCACCATCTCTTAACAGGGAGGTCAAAAACATTCAGTACTTC. Translating gives CASSPSLNREVKNIQYF.

The chain uses TRBV6-5 and TRBJ1-1; no definite D call. This CDR3 is 14 amino acids long. V lost 4 bases and J lost 0, with 9 bases in between. Germline CDR1 MNHEY, CDR2 SVGAGI. The CDR3 here is CASSCGRLNTEAFF. CDR3 coding DNA: TGTGCCAGCAGTTGCGGCAGGTTGAACACTGAAGCTTTCTTT.

The V and J genes are TRBV20-1 and TRBJ2-3; TRBD2 matches 15 bases. The germline gives CDR1 DFQATT, CDR2 SNEGSKA (reference sequence). Unmatched junction bases numbered 21, after V lost 5 bases and J lost 12 bases. The CDR3 runs to 18 residues. The DNA of the CDR3 is TGCAGTGCTCTCGAAAGTAGCCCTGGGACTAGCGGGAGGCCCGTACAGTATTTT. As protein: CSALESSPGTSGRPVQYF.

This clonotype was observed many times. V usage is TRBV28 and J usage is TRBJ1-5; D remains ambiguous. The germline V gene encodes CDR1 MDHEN and CDR2 SYDVKM. The CDR3 contains 14 residues. Trimming left V 3 bases short and J 0 bases short, with 6 bases between. CDR3: CASSFPDSNQPQHF. The CDR3 region has the DNA TGTGCCAGCAGTTTCCCGGATAGCAATCAGCCCCAGCATTTT.

This clonotype was detected only a few times. The CDR3 sequence: CASSTGRSREQYF. DNA for the CDR3: TGTGCCAGCAGTACCGGGAGGTCTAGGGAGCAGTACTTC. The rearrangement links TRBV12-3 or TRBV12-4 to TRBJ2-7, with 7 positions matching TRBD2. J lost 7 bases, V lost 5 bases, and 8 bases had no gene match. The CDR3 spans 13 residues.

This chain connects TRBV7-3 to TRBJ2-7, with D possibly TRBD2 on 7 matching bases. V lost 6 bases and J 2 bases, leaving 26 bases between the germline ends. From germline, CDR1 is SGHTA and CDR2 FQGTGA. This CDR3 spans 18 amino acids. CDR3 in DNA: TGTGCCAGCAGACAATCCATAGGTGGCGGGGGCCTTGCCTACGAGCAGTACTTC. Translation gives CASRQSIGGGGLAYEQYF.

This clonotype was recorded at least ten times. V and J are TRBV12-3 or TRBV12-4 and TRBJ2-2; D possibly corresponds to TRBD2 (6 bases). The CDR3 length is 13 residues. With 7 bases removed from V and 7 bases from J, the gap between germline ends came to 13 bases. The CDR3 is CASTRTGVGELFF. Written as DNA, the CDR3 is TGTGCCAGCACTCGGACGGGAGTCGGGGAGCTGTTTTTT.

This clonotype came up many times. V gene TRBV27 combines with J gene TRBJ1-3; 8 bases are shared with TRBD1. Trimming cost V 6 bases and J 2 bases; bases outside gene matches: 3. Germline lookup yields CDR1 MNHEY and CDR2 SMNVEV (reference sequence). The CDR3 extends over 14 amino acids. The CDR3 DNA sequence: TGTGCCAGCAGGCAGGGGGCCACTGGAAACACCATATATTTT. Residues: CASRQGATGNTIYF.

This clonotype was detected many times. The rearrangement joins TRBV12-3 or TRBV12-4 to TRBJ2-2, with TRBD2 matching over 12 bases. There are 16 residues in the CDR3. V shed 4 bases and J 6 bases; nucleotides not matched to a gene: 6. CDR3 amino acids: CASSSNLAGGPGELFF. The CDR3 nucleotides are TGTGCCAGCAGTTCTAACCTAGCGGGAGGGCCCGGGGAGCTGTTTTTT.

This clonotype has a count of ten or more. The CDR3 bases are TGTGCCATCAGGGTTGGACGCGATCAGCCCCAGCATTTT. Encoded protein: CAIRVGRDQPQHF. This chain uses TRBV10-3 with TRBJ1-5; D remains unclear. CDR3 length: 13 residues. Trimming took off 6 bases at V and 5 bases at J, with 11 bases between the two ends. From germline, CDR1 is ENHRY and CDR2 SYGVKD.

This clonotype was found many times. The V call is TRBV7-8, the J call TRBJ2-5; D is possibly TRBD1 or TRBD2 (5 bases each). The V end lost 7 bases, the J end lost 4 bases, and 19 bases lay between the germline ends. Germline V gene data show CDR1 as SGHVS and CDR2 as FQNEAQ. The CDR3 is 15 amino acids. This chain's CDR3 is CASKLGAAEVETQYF. DNA of the CDR3: TGTGCCAGCAAACTAGGGGCGGCCGAGGTAGAGACCCAGTACTTC.

The chain links TRBV6-5 to TRBJ1-5; D is unclear. In germline, CDR1 is MNHEY, CDR2 SVGAGI. This CDR3 comprises 13 residues. Trimming shortened V by 2 bases and J by 8 bases, and 10 bases separated the two germline ends. Written as DNA, the CDR3 is TGTGCCAGCAGTTACAGAGGGTCTGAGCCCCAGCATTTT. It yields the protein CASSYRGSEPQHF.

This clonotype was recorded at least ten times. The rearrangement uses TRBV20-1 and TRBJ1-5, with D tentatively TRBD1 (5 bases). From germline, CDR1 is DFQATT and CDR2 SNEGSKA (reference sequence). The CDR3 runs 13 residues. V was shortened by 0 bases and J by 6 bases, with 9 bases between the two germline ends. CDR3 nucleotide sequence: TGCAGTGCTAGAGATCGGGGGTCTCAGCCCCAGCATTTT. It yields the protein CSARDRGSQPQHF.

This clonotype was detected many times. Here the CDR3 reads CASSYSTSGTGELFF. The CDR3, as DNA: TGTGCCAGCAGTTACTCAACTAGCGGGACCGGGGAGCTGTTTTTT. The V call is TRBV6-5, the J call TRBJ2-2; TRBD2 matches at 9 bases. This CDR3 is built from 15 residues. V trimming: 0 bases; J trimming: 5 bases; junction bases outside the gene matches: 1. Germline CDR1 MNHEY, CDR2 SVGAGI.

This clonotype showed up just a few times. The chain carries TRBV6-1 and TRBJ2-7; the D gene is possibly TRBD2 (6 bases). The V and J ends lost 5 bases and 3 bases respectively, with 11 bases between them. Germline V gene lookup returns CDR1 MNHNS and CDR2 SASEGT. CDR3 length: 13 residues. The CDR3 nucleotides are TGTGCCAGCAGTACGGGACTTCACTACGAGCAGTACTTC. It codes for CASSTGLHYEQYF.